This is a list of T cell receptor beta chains from one sample in a study of OX40 agonist ivuxolimab in advanced cancers. Data came from immunoSEQ multiplex PCR; TCRdb stores just in-frame clones and leaves some out. The sample shows 45,000 to 65,000 clones, 84% of them seen only once. Sequencing was performed on CD4+ or CD8+ T cells sorted from blood, taken in a trial of the OX40 agonist ivuxolimab. The receptors derive from an adult with an advanced solid tumor such as melanoma, head and neck, liver or kidney cancer. Both conserved end residues are part of each CDR3. The D gene is left open where the match is weak. Clone size appears in some rows only: once, few, many, or a class for an expanded clone.

d_call	cdr3_length	clone_size	j_call	v_call	cdr3_nt	cdr3_aa
TRBD1	15	once	TRBJ1-1	TRBV6-4	TGTGCCAGCAGTGAGGCGGGACAGACCGACACTGAAGCTTTCTTT	CASSEAGQTDTEAFF
.	14	.	TRBJ1-4	TRBV28	TGTGCCAGCAGTAGGGGTCAGAGGCGAGAAAAACTGTTTTTT	CASSRGQRREKLFF
.	12	few	TRBJ2-1	TRBV6-5	TGTGCCACCGCCAACAGGGAGAATGAGCAGTTCTTC	CATANRENEQFF
.	13	.	TRBJ1-2	TRBV2	TGTGCCAGCAGTGTTCAGGTTGACTATGGCTACACCTTC	CASSVQVDYGYTF
TRBD2	17	.	TRBJ2-1	TRBV5-1	TGCGCCAGCAGCACCTCAGGGGCGGGAGGGTCATACAATGAGCAGTTCTTC	CASSTSGAGGSYNEQFF
.	12	.	TRBJ1-2	TRBV5-6	TGTGCCAGCAGCCTGCAGTCTAATGGCTACACCTTC	CASSLQSNGYTF
TRBD2	19	.	TRBJ2-3	TRBV7-3	TGTGCCAGCAGCTATACTAGCGGGAGAGGGGGAAGGAACCCAGATACGCAGTATTTT	CASSYTSGRGGRNPDTQYF
TRBD1	20	.	TRBJ1-5	TRBV27	TGTGCCAGCAGTTTATGGCCCCCGGGACAGGGGTCTTCTGGCAATCAGCCCCAGCATTTT	CASSLWPPGQGSSGNQPQHF
.	18	.	TRBJ1-3	TRBV19	TGTGCCAGTAGTATAGTATCTGACAGTCAGAGCTCTGGAAACACCATATATTTT	CASSIVSDSQSSGNTIYF
.	16	.	TRBJ1-1	TRBV21-1	TGTGCCAGCAGCAAGCCCGACAGGGGCGGGTACACTGAAGCTTTCTTT	CASSKPDRGGYTEAFF
TRBD1	15	.	TRBJ1-1	TRBV6-6	TGTGCCAGCAGGGGTATGGACAGGGCGAACACTGAAGCTTTCTTT	CASRGMDRANTEAFF
.	18	once	TRBJ1-5	TRBV30	TGTGCCTGGAGTGTCGGCAGAACAAACTTTTATAGCAATCAGCCCCAGCATTTT	CAWSVGRTNFYSNQPQHF
.	15	few	TRBJ2-6	TRBV7-3	TGTGCCAGCAGCTTATCCCGCTCTGGGGCCAACGTCCTGACTTTC	CASSLSRSGANVLTF
TRBD2	18	.	TRBJ2-1	TRBV27	TGTGCCAGCAGTTTTCGGACACCCAGGACTAGCAGGAGGTATGAGCAGTTCTTC	CASSFRTPRTSRRYEQFF
.	15	.	TRBJ1-3	TRBV18	TGTGCCAGCTCACCCTCCTCCGACTCTGGAAACACCATATATTTT	CASSPSSDSGNTIYF
TRBD1	14	.	TRBJ2-2	TRBV30	TGTGCCTGGGCGACAGGGGCTAACACCGGGGAGCTGTTTTTT	CAWATGANTGELFF
.	16	.	TRBJ2-3	TRBV25-1	TGTGCCAGCAGTGAAAGATTTCTGCTTGTCTCAGATACGCAGTATTTT	CASSERFLLVSDTQYF
.	12	.	TRBJ1-1	TRBV6-4	TGTGCCAGCAGAAACACCGGATGGTCGTTCTTCTTT	CASRNTGWSFFF
.	16	.	TRBJ2-2	TRBV7-9	TGTGCCAGCAGTAAACCGGGACACCGAAACACCGGGGAGCTGTTTTTT	CASSKPGHRNTGELFF
TRBD2	16	.	TRBJ2-1	TRBV7-9	TGTGCCAGCAGCGCTGGGACTAGCGGGAGTCTGGATGAGCAGTTCTTC	CASSAGTSGSLDEQFF
.	14	.	TRBJ1-2	TRBV6-1	TGTGCCAGCACCCATCAGGGGATAGAACGTGGCTACACCTTC	CASTHQGIERGYTF
.	14	.	TRBJ1-2	TRBV5-5	TGTGCCAGCAGCTTAGGACAGATTAACTATGGCTACACCTTC	CASSLGQINYGYTF
.	12	.	TRBJ1-2	TRBV19	TGTGCCAGTAGTACAGGGGACTATGGCTACACCTTC	CASSTGDYGYTF
.	14	.	TRBJ2-7	TRBV7-2	TGTGCCAGCAGCTTAGGGCTAGTCGAGTACGAGCAGTACTTC	CASSLGLVEYEQYF
TRBD1	15	.	TRBJ1-4	TRBV7-9	TGTGCCAGCAGCCGGAGGACAGGGGGTTACGAAAAACTGTTTTTT	CASSRRTGGYEKLFF
.	14	.	TRBJ1-2	TRBV10-1	TGCGCCAGCAGTGAGTCGGGAACTAACTATGGCTACACCTTC	CASSESGTNYGYTF
.	15	.	TRBJ1-4	TRBV7-9	TGTGCCAGCAGCTTAGCACGGGGGGACGGTGAAAAACTGTTTTTT	CASSLARGDGEKLFF